The 7 T cell receptor beta chains below come from one sample, sequenced in a study of blood T cell repertoires in COVID-19. Here immunoSEQ multiplex PCR was the method, and the copy in TCRdb shows in-frame clones only, minus some. The sample holds about 260,000 clones, approximately 90% seen once. The sequenced material came from peripheral blood. These receptors were taken from a woman aged 50 to 60 who had recovered from COVID-19.

The chain recombines TRBV5-6 with TRBJ2-3; maybe TRBD1 (5 bases). The germline V gene encodes CDR1 SGHDT and CDR2 YYEEEE. V gave up 0 bases and J gave up 1 base, with 12 bases separating them. The length of the CDR3 is 16 residues. CDR3 coding DNA: TGTGCCAGCAGCTTGGGGTGGCAGGGCGGCACAGATACGCAGTATTTT. It yields the protein CASSLGWQGGTDTQYF.

This chain uses TRBV5-4 with TRBJ2-3; 15 bases are a match to TRBD2. The CDR3 sequence is 18 residues long. Per germline, CDR1 SGHNT and CDR2 YYREEE (reference sequence). Trimming took 3 bases from V and 0 from J; bases not matched to a gene: 5. The CDR3 here is CASSSGTSGRPSTDTQYF. In DNA form, the CDR3 reads TGTGCCAGCAGCTCCGGGACTAGCGGGAGGCCTAGCACAGATACGCAGTATTTT.

The V call is TRBV29-1, the J call TRBJ2-7; TRBD2 is a possible D gene (6 bases). This CDR3 region has 15 residues. Germline V gene sequence: CDR1 SQVTM, CDR2 ANQGSEA. V was pared by 3 bases and J by 2 bases, with 17 bases between. CDR3 residues: CSVDGFRGNPYEQYF. The CDR3 DNA reads as TGCAGCGTTGATGGCTTCCGGGGGAACCCCTACGAGCAGTACTTC.

The rearrangement joins TRBV11-3 to TRBJ2-3; 9 nucleotides match TRBD1. The J segment lost 3 bases and the V segment lost 5 bases, leaving 9 bases of the junction unmatched. Per the germline V gene, CDR1 is SGHNT and CDR2 is YENEEA. The CDR3 is 16 amino acids. CDR3 sequence (DNA): TGTGCCAGCAGCCCGGACGGGGGGACAGGGACAGATACGCAGTATTTT. Amino acids: CASSPDGGTGTDTQYF.

The chain carries TRBV14 and TRBJ1-2; TRBD1 might be the D (5 bases). The CDR3 covers 16 residues. The germline V and J ends were trimmed by 6 bases and 1 base, with 18 bases remaining between them. Germline V gene data show CDR1 as SGHDN and CDR2 as FVKESK. Here the CDR3 DNA reads TGTGCCAGCAGATTGACTTACAGGCCTCTTAACTATGGCTACACCTTC. Protein sequence: CASRLTYRPLNYGYTF.

V usage is TRBV27 and J usage is TRBJ1-3; the D is unclear. Trimming shortened V by 11 bases and J by 0 bases, and 11 bases separated the two germline ends. Per the germline V gene, CDR1 is MNHEY and CDR2 is SMNVEV (reference sequence). The CDR3 sequence is 13 residues long. DNA of the CDR3: TGTGCCGGGGAGGCCTCCTCTGGAAACACCATATATTTT. This codes for CAGEASSGNTIYF.

In regard to this clone: Other DNA sequences in this sample translate to the same CDR3. The chain links TRBV28 to TRBJ2-7; 11 nucleotides match TRBD2. Per germline, CDR1 MDHEN and CDR2 SYDVKM. V lost 5 bases, J lost 0 bases, and 6 bases stayed unmatched. This CDR3 comprises 16 residues. CDR3 in amino acids: CASSTGLAGSSYEQYF. The CDR3 nucleotides are TGTGCCAGCAGTACCGGACTAGCGGGCTCCTCCTACGAGCAGTACTTC.